This T cell receptor (beta chain) was identified during a study of cytomegalovirus exposure and HLA in healthy donors. Study summary: Among the 370 or so donors who were genotyped, roughly 86% fell in the genetic ancestry cluster that is associated with self-reported Caucasian donors.

The study ran its PCR with 60 Vbeta and 13 Jbeta primers. Assay used: immunoSEQ multiplex PCR; TCRdb lists only in-frame clones, some missing. This repertoire includes about 120,000 clones. The CDR3 covers 16 residues. Trimming removed 3 bases from V and 2 bases from J; junction bases left unmatched: 6. CDR1 and CDR2 (germline): SGHTA, FQGTGA. The chain uses TRBV7-3 and TRBJ2-3, with TRBD1 identical over 9 bases. This receptor was identified in a man aged 18 to 29 in good health and CMV-seronegative. The sample comprised PBMCs. DNA of the CDR3: TGTGCCAGCAGCTTGAGGACAGGGGTTATCACAGATACGCAGTATTTT. As protein: CASSLRTGVITDTQYF. Together with reference TRBV7-3 and TRBJ2-3, the CDR3 gives the full variable domain: GAGVSQTPSNKVTEKGKYVELRCDPISGHTALYWYRQSLGQGPEFLIYFQGTGAADDSGLPNDRFFAVRPEGSVSTLKIQRTERGDSAVYLCASSLRTGVITDTQYFGPGTRLTVL.